The 3 T cell receptor beta chains presented below share a single source sample, sequenced in a study of blood T cell repertoires in COVID-19. Measured with immunoSEQ multiplex PCR; TCRdb has only the in-frame clones, and not every one. The sample has about 260,000 clones, 88% seen once. Sequenced: peripheral blood. The receptors come from a human donor in a cohort sampled during active COVID-19.

This sequence joins TRBV30 and TRBJ1-2; a possible D gene is TRBD1 (5 bases). Germline V gene lookup returns CDR1 GTSNPN and CDR2 SVGIG (reference sequence). V was pared by 0 bases and J by 0 bases, with 5 bases between. This CDR3 comprises 13 residues. The CDR3 here is CAWSVGANYGYTF. CDR3 bases: TGTGCCTGGAGTGTAGGGGCTAACTATGGCTACACCTTC.

The chain is built from TRBV18 and TRBJ1-5; possibly TRBD1 for D (6 bases). With 6 bases removed from V and 7 bases from J, the gap between germline ends came to 22 bases. Germline values: CDR1 KGHSH, CDR2 LQKENI. The CDR3 is made up of 16 amino acids. The CDR3 bases are TGTGCCAGCTCTTTACAGGGAAAGATTGCCTACCAGCCCCAGCATTTT. Residues: CASSLQGKIAYQPQHF.

V is TRBV7-2 and J is TRBJ2-1; 9 bases agree with TRBD2. The V gene end was trimmed by 2 bases and the J gene end by 8 bases; junction bases not matched to a gene: 7. Germline values: CDR1 SGHTA, CDR2 FQGNSA. The CDR3 sequence is 15 residues long. CDR3 coding DNA: TGTGCCAGCAGCTTAATTAGCGGGAGCGGTGATGAGCAGTTCTTC. It codes for CASSLISGSGDEQFF.